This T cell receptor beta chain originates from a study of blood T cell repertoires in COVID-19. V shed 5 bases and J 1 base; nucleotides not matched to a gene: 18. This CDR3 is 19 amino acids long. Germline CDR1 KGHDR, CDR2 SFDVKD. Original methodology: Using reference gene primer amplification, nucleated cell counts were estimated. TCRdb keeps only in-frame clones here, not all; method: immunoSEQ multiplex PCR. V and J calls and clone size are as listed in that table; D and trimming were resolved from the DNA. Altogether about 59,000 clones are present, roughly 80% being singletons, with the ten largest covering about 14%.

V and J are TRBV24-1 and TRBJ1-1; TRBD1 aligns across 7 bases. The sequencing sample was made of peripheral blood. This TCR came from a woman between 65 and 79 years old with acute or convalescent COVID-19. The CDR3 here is CATSASPGLWGQPNTEAFF. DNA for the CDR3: TGTGCCACCAGTGCCTCCCCGGGCTTATGGGGACAGCCGAACACTGAAGCTTTCTTT.